Following are 12 T cell receptor beta chains from one sample sequenced in a study of regulatory T cells in long-lasting Graves disease. Described time point: persistent/refractory GD, antithyroid drugs over 5 years with positive TRAb. Preparation of the TCR library used RNA extracted from PBMCs. Arm-PCR with iRepertoire HTBI primers amplified the CDR3 regions for these TCR beta libraries. TCRdb processed the multiplex PCR reads anew with MiXCR; each CDR3 protein has one entry. Of roughly 500,000 distinct CDR3 sequences in the sample, 20% to 25% were seen once. Sequencing used peripheral blood mononuclear cells (PBMCs), obtained when the disease was refractory, from a patient treated with antithyroid drugs. The receptors here all came from a female donor with Graves disease.

There are a few counts of this clonotype. This sequence joins TRBV28 and TRBJ2-3, with TRBD1 matching over 10 bases. The trim removed 4 bases at V and 6 bases at J, leaving 7 bases unmatched. The CDR3 runs 15 residues. Germline CDR1 MDHEN, CDR2 SYDVKM. CDR3 loop: CASSSPGQGKDTQYF. The CDR3, as DNA: TGTGCCAGCAGTTCTCCGGGACAGGGGAAGGATACGCAGTATTTT. Full variable domain (rest looked up from reference TRBV28 and TRBJ2-3): DVKVTQSSRYLVKRTGEKVFLECVQDMDHENMFWYRQDPGLGLRLIYFSYDVKMKEKGDIPEGYSVSREKKERFSLILESASTNQTSMYLCASSSPGQGKDTQYFGPGTRLTVL.

This chain uses TRBV7-2 with TRBJ2-3; tentatively, D is TRBD2 (5 bases). The CDR3 consists of 14 residues. Deletions cut 1 base from V and 4 bases from J, with 9 bases between. Germline assignment: CDR1 SGHTA and CDR2 FQGNSA. In nucleotides, the CDR3 is TGTGCCAGCAGCTTAGTTCACGGGGCAGATACGCAGTATTTT. It is translated as CASSLVHGADTQYF.

This clonotype was counted ten times or more. The chain employs TRBV6-1 and TRBJ1-1; unclear D gene. The length of the CDR3 is 14 residues. The V end was cut by 3 bases, the J end by 1 base, with 9 bases between. The V gene's germline CDR1 is MNHNS and CDR2 SASEGT. The CDR3 spells CASSENRWNTEAFF. The CDR3 DNA sequence: TGTGCCAGCAGTGAGAACAGATGGAACACTGAAGCTTTCTTT.

This clonotype was recorded many times. This rearrangement joins TRBV19 to TRBJ1-1; TRBD1 matches 8 bases. Germline values: CDR1 LNHDA, CDR2 SQIVND (reference sequence). J gave up 1 base and V 7 bases, and 5 bases lay outside the gene matches. CDR3 length equals 14 residues. CDR3 DNA sequence: TGTGCCAGTACGCCGGGACAGGCGAACACTGAAGCTTTCTTT. This gives the protein CASTPGQANTEAFF.

This clonotype came up many times. V gene TRBV20-1 combines with J gene TRBJ2-5; 8 positions agree with TRBD2. This CDR3 has 12 amino acids. With 4 bases clipped from V and 4 bases from J, the junction kept 2 bases outside the gene matches. Germline CDR1 is DFQATT and CDR2 is SNEGSKA (reference sequence). The CDR3 spells CSATGGGETQYF. The DNA of the CDR3 is TGCAGTGCTACGGGAGGGGGAGAGACCCAGTACTTC.

Note on this clonotype: The junction differs from germline at one of its ends, possibly a read error. This chain links TRBV20-1 with TRBJ2-5, with a tentative D call TRBD2 (7 bases). In germline, CDR1 is DFQATT, CDR2 SNEGSKA (reference sequence). CDR3 length: 15 amino acids. The CDR3 DNA sequence: TGCAGTGTTAAGAGCCTAGGGGGGGACCAAGAGGCCCAGTACTTC. This encodes CSVKSLGGDQEAQYF.

This clonotype was counted only a few times. This rearrangement joins TRBV15 to TRBJ2-2; tentative D call: TRBD1 (6 bases). V was clipped by 2 bases and J by 1 base, with 17 bases between them. The germline CDR1 and CDR2 sequences are LNHNV and YYDKDF (reference sequence). The CDR3 runs 18 residues. The CDR3 DNA reads TGTGCCACCAGCAGATTCCCCCGAGAGGACAGGAACACCGGGGAGCTGTTTTTT. This translates into CATSRFPREDRNTGELFF.

The chain combines TRBV7-2 with TRBJ1-4; 7 bases map to TRBD1. Germline V gene lookup returns CDR1 SGHTA and CDR2 FQGNSA. V dropped 1 base and J dropped 12; count of bases not matched to a gene: 14. The CDR3 contains 16 residues. The CDR3 nucleotides are TGTGCCAGCAGCTTAGACTCCTGGAGACAGGGTGATGAACTGTTTTTT. This codes for CASSLDSWRQGDELFF.

This clonotype was detected ten times or more. The chain combines TRBV3-1 with TRBJ2-2; D gene uncertain. V lost 5 bases to trimming and J lost 5 bases, with 6 bases between them. Germline CDR1 and CDR2: LGHDT and YNNKEL (reference sequence). The CDR3 loop spans 12 amino acids. CDR3 in amino acids: CASSFETGELFF. The CDR3 DNA reads TGTGCCAGCAGCTTCGAGACCGGGGAGCTGTTTTTT.

CDR3 bases: TGTGCCAGCAGCTCCCGCGGGGGGCGGCGTTTCGATGAAGCTTTCTTT. Translating it yields CASSSRGGRRFDEAFF. V is TRBV7-8 and J is TRBJ1-1; possible D gene TRBD1, 6 bases. The CDR3 runs to 16 residues. Germline V gene sequence: CDR1 SGHVS, CDR2 FQNEAQ. V was cut by 4 bases and J by 7 bases, with 22 bases left in between.

This clonotype showed up many times. This rearrangement joins TRBV6-1 to TRBJ2-7; no firm D call. Trimming left V 5 bases short and J 0 bases short, with 20 bases between. The germline CDR1 and CDR2 sequences are MNHNS and SASEGT. The CDR3 is 17 residues long. In DNA, the CDR3 is TGTGCCAGCAGTACAAACCCAGCCCGATCGAGCTCCTACGAGCAGTACTTC. Translation gives CASSTNPARSSSYEQYF.

This clonotype was seen ten or more times. V is TRBV11-2 and J is TRBJ2-4; tentative D call: TRBD1 (6 bases). Between the trimmed V and J ends, which lost 1 base and 2 bases, there was a span of 12 bases. The CDR3 is made up of 16 amino acids. Germline CDR1 SGHAT, CDR2 FQNNGV. CDR3 nucleotides: TGTGCCAGCAGCTTAGGTCTAGGGGGACCCAAAAACATTCAGTACTTC. It is translated as CASSLGLGGPKNIQYF.